This T cell receptor (beta chain) appears in the sequencing data of a study of T cell responses to AZD1222 COVID-19 vaccine. The wider study: The study pooled second doses at about 4 or about 12 weeks.

Deletions cut 3 bases from V and 4 bases from J, with 10 bases between. Germline CDR1 reads SGDLS; CDR2 reads YYNGEE. The CDR3 totals 14 residues. Profiling relied on immunoSEQ multiplex PCR, and the TCRdb table lists in-frame clones only, not all of them. Of more than 85,000 clones listed, roughly 90% are singletons. The receptor was derived from an adult in good health. The material sequenced was peripheral blood, taken on day 0 of AZD1222 vaccination. This chain connects TRBV9 to TRBJ2-2; D gene uncertain. CDR3 nucleotide sequence: TGTGCCAGCAGCGCGGTCCTAGGCACCGGGGAGCTGTTTTTT. This encodes CASSAVLGTGELFF.